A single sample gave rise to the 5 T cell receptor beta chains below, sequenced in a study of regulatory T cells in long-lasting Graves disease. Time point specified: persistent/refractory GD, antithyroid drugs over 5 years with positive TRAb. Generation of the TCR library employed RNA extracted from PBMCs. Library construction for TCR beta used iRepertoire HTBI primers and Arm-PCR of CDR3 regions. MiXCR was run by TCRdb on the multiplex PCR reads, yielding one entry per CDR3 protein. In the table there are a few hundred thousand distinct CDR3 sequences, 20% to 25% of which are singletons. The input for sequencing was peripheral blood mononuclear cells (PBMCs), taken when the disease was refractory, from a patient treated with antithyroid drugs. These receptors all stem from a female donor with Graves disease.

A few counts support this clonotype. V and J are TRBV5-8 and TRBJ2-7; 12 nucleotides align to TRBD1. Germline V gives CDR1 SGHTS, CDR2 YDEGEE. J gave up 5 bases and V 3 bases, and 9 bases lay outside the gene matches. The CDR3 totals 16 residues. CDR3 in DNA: TGTGCCAGCAGCTCCTCCTCCGGGACAGGGGGCAACGAGCAGTACTTC. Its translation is CASSSSSGTGGNEQYF.

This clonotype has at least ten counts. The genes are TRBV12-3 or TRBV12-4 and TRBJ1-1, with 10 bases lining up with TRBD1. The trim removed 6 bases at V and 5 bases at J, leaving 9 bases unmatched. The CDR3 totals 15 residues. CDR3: CASRRTGGSGTEAFF. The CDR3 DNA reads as TGTGCCAGCAGGAGGACAGGGGGGTCTGGTACTGAAGCTTTCTTT.

CDR3 residues: CASSSRDTLGTYEQYF. The CDR3 DNA follows: TGTGCCAGCAGCTCCCGGGACACCCTTGGGACCTACGAGCAGTACTTC. The V and J genes are TRBV9 and TRBJ2-7; maybe TRBD1 (6 bases). The germline V gene has CDR1 SGDLS and CDR2 YYNGEE. The CDR3 totals 16 residues. The V gene lost 4 bases and the J gene lost 2 bases, with 19 bases spanning the gap.

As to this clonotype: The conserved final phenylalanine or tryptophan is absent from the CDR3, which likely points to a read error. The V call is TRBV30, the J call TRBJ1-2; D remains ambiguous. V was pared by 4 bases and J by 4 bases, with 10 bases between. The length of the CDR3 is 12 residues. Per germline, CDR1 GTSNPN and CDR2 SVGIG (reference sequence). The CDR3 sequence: CAWKGPSYGYTL. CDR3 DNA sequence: TGTGCCTGGAAAGGCCCCAGCTATGGCTACACCCTC.

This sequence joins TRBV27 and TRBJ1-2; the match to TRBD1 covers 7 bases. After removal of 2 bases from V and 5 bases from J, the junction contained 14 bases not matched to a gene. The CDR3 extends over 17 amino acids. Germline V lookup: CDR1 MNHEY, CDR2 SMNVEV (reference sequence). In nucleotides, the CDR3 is TGTGCCAGCAGTTTAGCCGCGCAAGGGGGCGCGGTATATGGCTACACCTTC. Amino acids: CASSLAAQGGAVYGYTF.